The rows below give T cell receptor beta chains drawn from one sample of a study of OX40 agonist ivuxolimab in advanced cancers. TCRdb's copy holds only in-frame clones and misses some; the assay was immunoSEQ multiplex PCR. The sample lists roughly 80,000 clones, 87% seen once, with 6.2% in the top ten. The sample was CD4+ or CD8+ T cells sorted from blood, taken in a trial of the OX40 agonist ivuxolimab. The receptors originated from an adult with an advanced solid tumor such as melanoma, head and neck, liver or kidney cancer. Both conserved end residues are part of each CDR3. A D gene is named only where the DNA matches it firmly. Clone size is stated in some rows and not others, as once, few, many or a class when expanded.

j_call | d_call | clone_size | v_call | cdr3_nt | cdr3_aa
TRBJ2-7 | NA | few | TRBV11-2 | TGTGCCAGCCTAGGTCCGCCTCTTAACGAGCAGTACTTC | CASLGPPLNEQYF
TRBJ1-2 | NA | once | TRBV7-8 | TGTGCCAGCAGCTTAGGGGGACCGCGAGTGGGCGGCTACACCTTC | CASSLGGPRVGGYTF
TRBJ1-1 | TRBD1 | NA | TRBV7-6 | TGTGCCAGCAGCGACAGGGACAGGGGGCGTTCGAACACTGAAGCTTTCTTT | CASSDRDRGRSNTEAFF
TRBJ1-3 | NA | NA | TRBV21-1 | TGTGCCAGCAGCAAAAGAGGACAGGCTGCCTCTTTCTCTGGAAACACCATATATTTT | CASSKRGQAASFSGNTIYF
TRBJ2-3 | NA | NA | TRBV4-3 | TGCGCCAGCAGCCAAGGGACTCAGCCTTCTAGCACAGATACGCAGTATTTT | CASSQGTQPSSTDTQYF
TRBJ2-7 | TRBD1 | NA | TRBV4-2 | TGTGCCAGCAGCCAAGATGGGACAGCTTCCTACGAGCAGTACTTC | CASSQDGTASYEQYF
TRBJ1-1 | NA | NA | TRBV19 | TGTGCCAGTACCTCTACCGGATACAGGGTACCTGAAGCTTTCTTT | CASTSTGYRVPEAFF
TRBJ2-3 | TRBD1 | NA | TRBV28 | TGTGCCAGCGCGGGACAGGGCATTATTGTGACAGATACGCAGTATTTT | CASAGQGIIVTDTQYF
TRBJ2-5 | NA | NA | TRBV5-1 | TGCGCCAGCAGCTTGGACCAAGAGACCCAGTACTTC | CASSLDQETQYF
TRBJ1-1 | NA | NA | TRBV5-1 | TGCGCCAGCAGGGCCGGGACACTTAACACTGAAGCTTTCTTT | CASRAGTLNTEAFF
TRBJ2-7 | TRBD1 | NA | TRBV5-1 | TGCGCCAGCAGCTTGGGGACAGGGATCTACGAGCAGTACTTC | CASSLGTGIYEQYF
TRBJ1-2 | NA | NA | TRBV4-1 | TGCGCCAGCAGCCAAGAGGTGGGACGGGGCTATGGCTACACCTTC | CASSQEVGRGYGYTF
TRBJ1-1 | NA | few | TRBV18 | TGTGCCACGGCGGGGGCCCTGAAGACTGAAGCTTTCTTT | CATAGALKTEAFF
TRBJ2-1 | NA | NA | TRBV2 | TGTGCCACCGCAATCCACAATGAGCAGTTCTTC | CATAIHNEQFF
TRBJ2-5 | NA | NA | TRBV6-4 | TGTGCCAGCAGTGACAGGATTGAAGAGACCCAGTACTTC | CASSDRIEETQYF
TRBJ2-2 | NA | NA | TRBV18 | TGTGCCAGCTCACCGGACACCGGGGAGCTGTTTTTT | CASSPDTGELFF
TRBJ1-5 | NA | NA | TRBV7-8 | TGTGCCAGCAGCTTAAGTAAACAGCCCCAGCATTTT | CASSLSKQPQHF
TRBJ2-3 | TRBD2 | NA | TRBV29-1 | TGCAGCGTTGAAGCGGGGGGGGTAGATACGCAGTATTTT | CSVEAGGVDTQYF